The 5 T cell receptor beta chains given below trace back to one sample, sequenced in a study of T cell repertoires in cytomegalovirus infection. A single record per CDR3 protein comes from TCRdb applying MiXCR to the reads. Of roughly 230,000 distinct CDR3 sequences in the sample, about 20% were seen once. The sequenced material came from CD8+ T cells from PBMCs. These receptors were collected from a human donor in good health (CMV status not recorded). Some clones in this sample may be carry-over from other donors' samples.

This chain links TRBV7-8 with TRBJ2-2; no definite D call. The CDR3 consists of 15 residues. The germline V gene encodes CDR1 SGHVS and CDR2 FQNEAQ. V lost 1 base and J 1 base, leaving 7 bases between the germline ends. The CDR3 spells CASSLDKLNTGELFF. CDR3 bases: TGTGCCAGCAGCTTAGACAAACTGAACACCGGGGAGCTGTTTTTT.

This clonotype was seen ten or more times. The chain links TRBV7-8 to TRBJ2-7; 7 bases are a match to TRBD1. The germline gives CDR1 SGHVS, CDR2 FQNEAQ. With 6 bases clipped from V and 5 bases from J, the junction kept 13 bases outside the gene matches. The CDR3 runs to 15 residues. The CDR3 loop reads CASSFVTGSQDEQYF. The DNA for the CDR3 is TGTGCCAGCAGTTTCGTGACAGGGTCTCAGGACGAGCAGTACTTC.

This rearrangement joins TRBV4-1 to TRBJ1-1; D remains ambiguous. Germline CDR1 and CDR2: MGHRA and YSYEKL. The CDR3 consists of 12 residues. With 4 bases removed from V and 6 bases from J, the gap between germline ends came to 9 bases. The CDR3 is CASSLGMAEAFF. The CDR3, as DNA: TGCGCCAGCAGCCTCGGGATGGCTGAAGCTTTCTTT.

The V gene is TRBV6-1, the J gene TRBJ2-7, with D possibly being TRBD2 (6 bases). The CDR3 has 14 residues. The V end lost 2 bases, the J end lost 3 bases, and 11 bases lay between the germline ends. Germline V gene lookup returns CDR1 MNHNS and CDR2 SASEGT. CDR3 bases: TGTGCCAGCAGTGAACTAGCGAGGGACTACGAGCAGTACTTC. It encodes CASSELARDYEQYF.

This clonotype was detected only a few times. The chain joins TRBV15 to TRBJ2-5; 10 bases are shared with TRBD2. The germline CDR1 and CDR2 sequences are LNHNV and YYDKDF (reference sequence). CDR3 length equals 15 residues. Losses at the gene ends were 3 bases for V and 2 bases for J; bases not matched to a gene: 3. The CDR3 loop is CATSSYSGGQETQYF. In DNA, the CDR3 is TGTGCCACCAGCAGCTATAGCGGGGGGCAAGAGACCCAGTACTTC.